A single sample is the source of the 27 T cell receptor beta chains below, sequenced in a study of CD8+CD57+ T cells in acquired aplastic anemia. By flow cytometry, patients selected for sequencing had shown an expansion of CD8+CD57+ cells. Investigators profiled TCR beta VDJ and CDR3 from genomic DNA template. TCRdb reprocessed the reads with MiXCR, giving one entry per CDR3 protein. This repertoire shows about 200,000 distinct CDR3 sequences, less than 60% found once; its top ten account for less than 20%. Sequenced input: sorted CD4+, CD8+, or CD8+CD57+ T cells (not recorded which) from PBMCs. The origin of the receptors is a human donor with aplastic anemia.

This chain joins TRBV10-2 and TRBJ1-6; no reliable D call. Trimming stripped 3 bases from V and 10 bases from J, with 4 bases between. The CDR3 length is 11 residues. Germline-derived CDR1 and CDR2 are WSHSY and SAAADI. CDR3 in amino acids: CASSDQSPLHF. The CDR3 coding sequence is TGCGCCAGCAGTGATCAATCACCCCTCCACTTT.

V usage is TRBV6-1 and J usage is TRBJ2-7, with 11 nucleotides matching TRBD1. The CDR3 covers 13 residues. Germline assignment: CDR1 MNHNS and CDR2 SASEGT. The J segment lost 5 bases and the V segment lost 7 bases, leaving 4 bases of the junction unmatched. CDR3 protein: CASNWDRGNEQYF. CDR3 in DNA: TGTGCCAGCAACTGGGACAGGGGGAACGAGCAGTACTTC.

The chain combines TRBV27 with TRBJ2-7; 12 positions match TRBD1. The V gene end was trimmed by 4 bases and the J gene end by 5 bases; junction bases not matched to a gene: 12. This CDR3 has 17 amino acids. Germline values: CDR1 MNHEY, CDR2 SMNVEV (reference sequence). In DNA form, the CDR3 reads TGTGCCAGCAGTTCGTCCCGGGACAGGGGGCTTCGGAACGAGCAGTACTTC. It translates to CASSSSRDRGLRNEQYF.

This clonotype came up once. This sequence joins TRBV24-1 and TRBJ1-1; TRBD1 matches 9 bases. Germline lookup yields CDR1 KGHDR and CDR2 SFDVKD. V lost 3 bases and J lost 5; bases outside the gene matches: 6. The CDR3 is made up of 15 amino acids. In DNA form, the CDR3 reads TGTGCCACCAGTGATCCGAGACAGGGGGAAACTGAAGCTTTCTTT. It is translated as CATSDPRQGETEAFF.

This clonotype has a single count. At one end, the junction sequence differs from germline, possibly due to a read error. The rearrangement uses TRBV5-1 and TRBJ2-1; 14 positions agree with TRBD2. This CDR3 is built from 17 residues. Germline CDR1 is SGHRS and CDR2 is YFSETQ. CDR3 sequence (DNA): TGCGCCAGCAGCGCGGACCCGGGACTAGCGGGGGAGGGTGAGCGGTTCTTC. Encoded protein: CASSADPGLAGEGERFF.

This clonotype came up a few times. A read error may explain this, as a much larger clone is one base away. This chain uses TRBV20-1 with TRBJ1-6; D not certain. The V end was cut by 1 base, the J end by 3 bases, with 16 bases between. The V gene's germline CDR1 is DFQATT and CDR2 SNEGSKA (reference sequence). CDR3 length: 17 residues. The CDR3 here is CSARAHSPSCYNSPLHF. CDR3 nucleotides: TGCAGTGCTAGAGCCCATTCCCCGAGCTGCTATAATTCACCCCTCCACTTT.

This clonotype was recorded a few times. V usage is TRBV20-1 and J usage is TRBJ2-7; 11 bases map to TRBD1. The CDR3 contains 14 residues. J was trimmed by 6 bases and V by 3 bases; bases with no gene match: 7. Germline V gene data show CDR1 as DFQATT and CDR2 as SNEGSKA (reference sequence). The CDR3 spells CSARSGQGGVEQYF. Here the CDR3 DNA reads TGCAGTGCTAGGTCGGGACAGGGGGGCGTCGAGCAGTACTTC.

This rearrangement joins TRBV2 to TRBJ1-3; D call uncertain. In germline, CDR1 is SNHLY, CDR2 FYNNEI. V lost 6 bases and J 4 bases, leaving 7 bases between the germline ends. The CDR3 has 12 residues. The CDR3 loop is CASRTSGNTIYF. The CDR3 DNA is TGTGCCAGCAGGACGAGCGGAAACACCATATATTTT. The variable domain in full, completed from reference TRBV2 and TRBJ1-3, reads EPEVTQTPSHQVTQMGQEVILRCVPISNHLYFYWYRQILGQKVEFLVSFYNNEISEKSEIFDDQFSVERPDGSNFTLKIRSTKLEDSAMYFCASRTSGNTIYFGEGSWLTVV.

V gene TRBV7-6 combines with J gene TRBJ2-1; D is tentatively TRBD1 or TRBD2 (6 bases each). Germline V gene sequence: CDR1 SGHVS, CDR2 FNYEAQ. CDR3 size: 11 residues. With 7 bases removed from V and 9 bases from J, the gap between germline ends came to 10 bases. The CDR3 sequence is CASMGGGEQFF. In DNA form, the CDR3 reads TGTGCCAGCATGGGGGGCGGTGAGCAGTTCTTC.

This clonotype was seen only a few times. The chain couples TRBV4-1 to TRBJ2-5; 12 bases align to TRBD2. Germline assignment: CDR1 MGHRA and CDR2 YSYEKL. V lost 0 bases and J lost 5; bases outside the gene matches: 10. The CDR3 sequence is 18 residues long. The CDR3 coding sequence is TGCGCCAGCAGCCAAGAGGTGGCTAGCGGGGGGGCCGGGGAGACCCAGTACTTC. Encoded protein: CASSQEVASGGAGETQYF.

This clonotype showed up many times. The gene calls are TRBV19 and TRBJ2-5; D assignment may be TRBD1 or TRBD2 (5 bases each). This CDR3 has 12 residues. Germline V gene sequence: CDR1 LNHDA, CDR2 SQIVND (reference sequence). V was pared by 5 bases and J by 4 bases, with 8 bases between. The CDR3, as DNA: TGTGCCAGTAGTGTGGGGACAGAGACCCAGTACTTC. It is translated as CASSVGTETQYF.

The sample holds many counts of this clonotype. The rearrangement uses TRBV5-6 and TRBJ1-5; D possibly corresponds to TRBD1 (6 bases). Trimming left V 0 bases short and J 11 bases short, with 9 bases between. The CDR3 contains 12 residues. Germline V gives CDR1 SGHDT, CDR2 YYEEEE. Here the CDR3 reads CASSLEAGAQHF. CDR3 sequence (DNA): TGTGCCAGCAGCTTGGAGGCAGGGGCCCAGCATTTT.

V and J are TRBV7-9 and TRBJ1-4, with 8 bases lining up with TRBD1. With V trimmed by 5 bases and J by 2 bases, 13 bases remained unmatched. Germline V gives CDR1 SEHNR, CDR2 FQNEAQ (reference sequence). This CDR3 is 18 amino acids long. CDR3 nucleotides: TGTGCCAGCAGCCCCTACCCTCGACAGGGGAACACTAATGAAAAACTGTTTTTT. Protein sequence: CASSPYPRQGNTNEKLFF.

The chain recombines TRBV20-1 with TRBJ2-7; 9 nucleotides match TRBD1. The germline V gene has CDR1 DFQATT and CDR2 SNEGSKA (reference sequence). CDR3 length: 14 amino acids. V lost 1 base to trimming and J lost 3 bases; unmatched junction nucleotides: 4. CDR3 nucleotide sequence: TGCAGTGCTAGAGGGACAGGGGATTACTACGAGCAGTACTTC. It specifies CSARGTGDYYEQYF.

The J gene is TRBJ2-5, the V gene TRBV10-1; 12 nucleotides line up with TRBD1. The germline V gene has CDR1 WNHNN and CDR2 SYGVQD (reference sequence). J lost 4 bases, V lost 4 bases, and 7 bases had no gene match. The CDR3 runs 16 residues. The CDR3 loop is CASSAMGQGARETQYF. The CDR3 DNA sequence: TGCGCCAGCAGTGCGATGGGACAGGGGGCTCGAGAGACCCAGTACTTC.

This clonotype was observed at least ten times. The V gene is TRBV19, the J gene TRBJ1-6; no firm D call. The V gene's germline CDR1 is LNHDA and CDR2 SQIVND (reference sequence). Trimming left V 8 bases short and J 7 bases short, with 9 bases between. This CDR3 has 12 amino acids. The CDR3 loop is CASWEPNSPLHF. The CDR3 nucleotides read TGTGCCAGTTGGGAGCCCAATTCACCCCTCCACTTT.

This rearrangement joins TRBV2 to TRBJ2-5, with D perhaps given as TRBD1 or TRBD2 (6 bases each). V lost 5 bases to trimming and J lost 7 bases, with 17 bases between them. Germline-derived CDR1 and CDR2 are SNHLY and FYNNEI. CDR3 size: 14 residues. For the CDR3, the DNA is TGTGCCAGCAGTTCCTCGGGCGGAGGGGGGACCCAGTACTTC. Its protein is CASSSSGGGGTQYF. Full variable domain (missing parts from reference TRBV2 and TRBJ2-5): EPEVTQTPSHQVTQMGQEVILRCVPISNHLYFYWYRQILGQKVEFLVSFYNNEISEKSEIFDDQFSVERPDGSNFTLKIRSTKLEDSAMYFCASSSSGGGGTQYFGPGTRLLVL.

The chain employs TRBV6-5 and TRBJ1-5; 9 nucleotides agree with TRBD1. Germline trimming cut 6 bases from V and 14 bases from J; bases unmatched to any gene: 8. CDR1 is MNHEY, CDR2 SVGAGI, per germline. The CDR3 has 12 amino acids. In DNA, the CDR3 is TGTGCCAGCAGAGGGACAGGGATGAACGAGCATTTT. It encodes CASRGTGMNEHF.

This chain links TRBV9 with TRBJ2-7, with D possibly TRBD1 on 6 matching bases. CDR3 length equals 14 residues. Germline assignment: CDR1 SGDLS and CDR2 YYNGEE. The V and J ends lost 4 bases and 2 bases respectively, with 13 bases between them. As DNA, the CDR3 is TGTGCCAGCAGCCCAAGACAGGCCGCCTACGAGCAGTACTTC. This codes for CASSPRQAAYEQYF.

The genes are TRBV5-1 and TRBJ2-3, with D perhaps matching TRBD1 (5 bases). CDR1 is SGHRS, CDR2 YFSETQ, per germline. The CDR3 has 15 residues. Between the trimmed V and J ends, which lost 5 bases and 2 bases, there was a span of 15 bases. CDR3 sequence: CASSPQGRDTDTQYF. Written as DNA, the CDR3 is TGCGCCAGCAGTCCCCAGGGAAGAGACACAGATACGCAGTATTTT.

As DNA, the CDR3 is TGTGCCAGCAGCCTCCGGGGGTACAGCTACGAGCAGTACGTC. Translating it yields CASSLRGYSYEQYV. The V gene is TRBV7-8, the J gene TRBJ2-7; possibly TRBD2 for D (6 bases). Trimming stripped 5 bases from V and 3 bases from J, with 14 bases between. The length of the CDR3 is 14 residues. CDR1 SGHVS and CDR2 FQNEAQ come from the germline V gene.

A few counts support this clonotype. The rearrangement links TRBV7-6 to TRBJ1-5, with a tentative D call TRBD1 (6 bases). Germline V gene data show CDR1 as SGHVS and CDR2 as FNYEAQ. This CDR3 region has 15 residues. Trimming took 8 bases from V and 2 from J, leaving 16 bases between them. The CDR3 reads CASAGGGRGNQPQHF. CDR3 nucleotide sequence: TGTGCCAGCGCCGGAGGGGGTAGGGGCAATCAGCCCCAGCATTTT.

This CDR3 reads CASSDRFSTGVGQETQYF. The CDR3 DNA reads TGTGCCAGCAGTGACCGCTTCTCCACAGGGGTGGGCCAAGAGACCCAGTACTTC. V gene TRBV12-3 or TRBV12-4 combines with J gene TRBJ2-5; 7 nucleotides line up with TRBD1. The V segment lost 5 bases and the J segment 1 base; nucleotides outside the gene matches: 16. The CDR3 contains 18 residues.

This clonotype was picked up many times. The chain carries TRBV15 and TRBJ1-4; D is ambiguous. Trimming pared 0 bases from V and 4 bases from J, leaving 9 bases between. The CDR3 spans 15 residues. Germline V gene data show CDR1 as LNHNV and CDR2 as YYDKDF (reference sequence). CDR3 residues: CATSRDDTDNEKLFF. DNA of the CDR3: TGTGCCACCAGCAGAGATGATACAGATAATGAAAAACTGTTTTTT. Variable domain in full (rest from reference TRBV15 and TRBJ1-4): DAMVIQNPRYQVTQFGKPVTLSCSQTLNHNVMYWYQQKSSQAPKLLFHYYDKDFNNEADTPDNFQSRRPNTSFCFLDIRSPGLGDTAMYLCATSRDDTDNEKLFFGSGTQLSVL.

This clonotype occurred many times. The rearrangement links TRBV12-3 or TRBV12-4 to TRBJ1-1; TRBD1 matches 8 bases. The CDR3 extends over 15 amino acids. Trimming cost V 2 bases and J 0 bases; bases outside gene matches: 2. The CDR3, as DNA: TGTGCCAGCAGTTTATGGACAGGGATGAACACTGAAGCTTTCTTT. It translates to CASSLWTGMNTEAFF.

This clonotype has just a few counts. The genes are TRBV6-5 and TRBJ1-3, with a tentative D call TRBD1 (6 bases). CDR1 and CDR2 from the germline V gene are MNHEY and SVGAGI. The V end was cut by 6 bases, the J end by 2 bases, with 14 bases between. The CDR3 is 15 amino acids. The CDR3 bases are TGTGCCAGCAGGGTATCAGGGGAGCCTGGAAACACCATATATTTT. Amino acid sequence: CASRVSGEPGNTIYF.

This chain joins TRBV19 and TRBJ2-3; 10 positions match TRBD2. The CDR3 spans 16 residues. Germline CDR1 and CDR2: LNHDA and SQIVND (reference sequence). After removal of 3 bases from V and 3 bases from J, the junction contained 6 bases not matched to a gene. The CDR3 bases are TGTGCCAGTAGTATGGCTAGCGGGAGTCTGACAGATACGCAGTATTTT. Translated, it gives CASSMASGSLTDTQYF.